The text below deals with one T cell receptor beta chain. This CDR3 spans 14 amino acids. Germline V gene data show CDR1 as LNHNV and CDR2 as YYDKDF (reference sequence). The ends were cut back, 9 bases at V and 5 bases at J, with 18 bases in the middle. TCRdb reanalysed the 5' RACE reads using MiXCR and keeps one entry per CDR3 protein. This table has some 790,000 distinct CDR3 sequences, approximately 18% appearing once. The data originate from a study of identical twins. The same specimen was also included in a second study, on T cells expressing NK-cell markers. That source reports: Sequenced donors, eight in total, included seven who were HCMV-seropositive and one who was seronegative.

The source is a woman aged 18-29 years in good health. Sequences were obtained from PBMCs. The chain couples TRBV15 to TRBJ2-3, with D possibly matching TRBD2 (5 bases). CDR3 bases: TGTGCCACGCGAAACCCCGGAGGTATAGATACGCAGTATTTT. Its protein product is CATRNPGGIDTQYF.